These 20 T cell receptor beta chains share one sample of origin, sequenced in a study of identical twins' blood T cells. TCRdb redid the calling of the 5' RACE reads with MiXCR, one entry per CDR3 protein. The sample has about 370,000 distinct CDR3 sequences; under 30% are singletons. The sample taken for sequencing was PBMCs. Receptors originate from a woman aged 18-49 years in good health.

This clonotype was found many times. The chain is built from TRBV12-3 or TRBV12-4 and TRBJ2-2, with D unclear. The V end was cut by 6 bases, the J end by 7 bases, with 15 bases between. The CDR3 sequence is 14 residues long. The CDR3 bases are TGTGCCAGCAGCCACGACAATCTAGTCGGGGAGCTGTTTTTT. This gives the protein CASSHDNLVGELFF.

The chain has TRBV12-3 or TRBV12-4 and TRBJ2-2; 11 positions match TRBD2. The CDR3 runs to 17 residues. Trimming took 5 bases from V and 2 from J; bases not matched to a gene: 7. The CDR3 sequence: CASSPRTSGRNTGELFF. The DNA for the CDR3 is TGTGCCAGCAGTCCCCGCACTAGCGGGAGAAACACCGGGGAGCTGTTTTTT.

CDR3 sequence: CSVEDRTYEQYF. CDR3 coding DNA: TGCAGCGTGGAGGACAGGACCTACGAGCAGTACTTC. The chain is built from TRBV29-1 and TRBJ2-7; TRBD1 matches 7 bases. V trimming: 6 bases; J trimming: 2 bases; junction bases outside the gene matches: 4. This CDR3 has 12 amino acids. Germline CDR1 is SQVTM and CDR2 is ANQGSEA.

The rearrangement uses TRBV24-1 and TRBJ2-2; TRBD2 matches 11 bases. This CDR3 region has 17 residues. V trimming: 1 base; J trimming: 5 bases; junction bases outside the gene matches: 5. Germline CDR1 is KGHDR and CDR2 is SFDVKD. The CDR3 DNA is TGTGCCACCAGTGATTTAAGTCCTAGCGGGGGGACCGGGGAGCTGTTTTTT. The encoded protein is CATSDLSPSGGTGELFF.

The CDR3 region is CASSFPAVTLTGELFF. CDR3 DNA: TGCGCCAGCAGCTTCCCAGCGGTAACGCTCACCGGGGAGCTGTTTTTT. The J gene is TRBJ2-2, the V gene TRBV5-1; TRBD2 is a possible D gene (5 bases). Trimming cost V 2 bases and J 4 bases, with 15 bases left between them. The CDR3 is 16 amino acids. Germline assignment: CDR1 SGHRS and CDR2 YFSETQ.

This chain links TRBV6-2 or TRBV6-3 with TRBJ2-2, with a possible D match to TRBD2 (5 bases). This CDR3 is built from 11 residues. The V and J ends lost 9 bases and 7 bases respectively, with 9 bases between them. Germline lookup yields CDR1 MNHEY and CDR2 SVGEGT. The DNA for the CDR3 is TGTGCCAGTTTCGAGGGCGGGGAGCTGTTTTTT. This gives the protein CASFEGGELFF.

Worth noting for this clonotype: This may stem from a read error, because a much larger clone lies one nucleotide away. The J gene is TRBJ2-7, the V gene TRBV14; no clear D. Trimming pared 6 bases from V and 4 bases from J, leaving 10 bases between. Germline V gene sequence: CDR1 SGHDN, CDR2 FVKESK. The CDR3 runs to 12 residues. The CDR3 DNA sequence: TGTGCCAGCAGTTCGGACGGATACGAGCAGTACTTC. Translating it yields CASSSDGYEQYF.

The chain recombines TRBV27 with TRBJ2-1; D not certain. The germline V and J ends were trimmed by 3 bases and 6 bases, with 15 bases remaining between them. This CDR3 is built from 15 residues. Germline CDR1 MNHEY, CDR2 SMNVEV (reference sequence). The CDR3: CASSFSQTGSNEQFF. The CDR3 DNA sequence: TGTGCCAGCAGTTTCTCCCAGACTGGGTCCAATGAGCAGTTCTTC.

The rearrangement uses TRBV18 and TRBJ1-1; maybe TRBD1 (5 bases). This CDR3 spans 13 amino acids. The germline CDR1 and CDR2 sequences are KGHSH and LQKENI. Trimming removed 3 bases from V and 6 bases from J, with 11 bases in between. CDR3 sequence (DNA): TGTGCCAGCTCACCCGACAGCGTAGCTGAAGCTTTCTTT. This encodes CASSPDSVAEAFF.

The chain has TRBV7-2 and TRBJ1-3, with 7 bases identical to TRBD1. With 2 bases clipped from V and 10 bases from J, the junction kept 5 bases outside the gene matches. CDR3 length: 13 residues. Per the germline V gene, CDR1 is SGHTA and CDR2 is FQGNSA. DNA for the CDR3: TGTGCCAGCAGCTTATCGGGACAGTGGACCATATATTTT. Protein product: CASSLSGQWTIYF. Drawing the rest from reference TRBV7-2 and TRBJ1-3, the complete variable domain is GAGVSQSPSNKVTEKGKDVELRCDPISGHTALYWYRQSLGQGLEFLIYFQGNSAPDKSGLPSDRFSAERTGGSVSTLTIQRTQQEDSAVYLCASSLSGQWTIYFGEGSWLTVV.

This chain links TRBV4-3 with TRBJ1-2; D is ambiguous. This CDR3 comprises 13 residues. V was pared by 0 bases and J by 6 bases, with 8 bases between. Germline CDR1 reads LGHNA; CDR2 reads YSLEER. In DNA form, the CDR3 reads TGCGCCAGCAGCCAAGATTGGGGAGATGGCTACACCTTC. Translation: CASSQDWGDGYTF.

V gene TRBV29-1 combines with J gene TRBJ1-1; TRBD1 is a possible D gene (5 bases). In germline, CDR1 is SQVTM, CDR2 ANQGSEA. CDR3 length equals 11 residues. V dropped 6 bases and J dropped 6 bases, with 11 bases sitting between them. In nucleotides, the CDR3 is TGCAGCGTGGGGGAGGTTGCTGAAGCTTTCTTT. It encodes CSVGEVAEAFF.

There are a few counts of this clonotype. V is TRBV7-2 and J is TRBJ2-2; maybe TRBD1 (5 bases). There are 14 residues in the CDR3. V lost 5 bases and J 5 bases, leaving 12 bases between the germline ends. Germline V CDR1 and CDR2: SGHTA, FQGNSA. CDR3 protein: CASSVGHLTGELFF. In DNA, the CDR3 is TGTGCCAGCAGCGTAGGACATCTGACCGGGGAGCTGTTTTTT.

The V and J genes are TRBV24-1 and TRBJ2-1, with a possible D match to TRBD1 (6 bases). Germline V CDR1 and CDR2: KGHDR, SFDVKD. This CDR3 has 14 residues. V was trimmed by 4 bases and J by 8 bases, leaving 14 bases between them. CDR3 DNA: TGTGCCACCAGTGACCCTGGGGGCGCGGATGAGCAGTTCTTC. This codes for CATSDPGGADEQFF.

This rearrangement joins TRBV7-8 to TRBJ1-1; D gene ambiguous. Germline lookup yields CDR1 SGHVS and CDR2 FQNEAQ. Between the trimmed V and J ends, which lost 4 bases and 8 bases, there was a span of 17 bases. This CDR3 is 14 amino acids long. The CDR3 loop is CASSSRGDVSEAFF. CDR3 bases: TGTGCCAGCAGCTCCCGCGGTGATGTATCGGAAGCTTTCTTT.

The V call is TRBV7-8, the J call TRBJ2-3; TRBD2 matches 7 bases. Germline V gene data show CDR1 as SGHVS and CDR2 as FQNEAQ. The ends lost 1 base at V and 5 bases at J; junction bases unmatched: 12. CDR3 length: 17 residues. The CDR3 sequence is CASSLDLAGVSRDTQYF. The CDR3 nucleotides read TGTGCCAGCAGCTTAGACCTTGCGGGAGTTTCGAGAGATACGCAGTATTTT. The variable domain in full, completed from reference TRBV7-8 and TRBJ2-3, reads GAGVSQSPRYKVAKRGQDVALRCDPISGHVSLFWYQQALGQGPEFLTYFQNEAQLDKSGLPSDRFFAERPEGSVSTLKIQRTQQEDSAVYLCASSLDLAGVSRDTQYFGPGTRLTVL.

CDR3 coding DNA: TGTGCCAGCAGCTCAGTGGACAGGGCAGAAGGCTACACCTTC. Protein: CASSSVDRAEGYTF. The rearrangement links TRBV9 to TRBJ1-2, with 8 nucleotides matching TRBD1. V shed 4 bases, J shed 8 bases, and the junction held 10 bases outside the gene matches. This CDR3 region has 14 residues. The germline CDR1 and CDR2 sequences are SGDLS and YYNGEE.

J is TRBJ2-3 and V is TRBV27; 10 nucleotides match TRBD2. This CDR3 comprises 16 residues. Germline CDR1 reads MNHEY; CDR2 reads SMNVEV (reference sequence). Trimming cost V 3 bases and J 2 bases; bases outside gene matches: 5. The CDR3 here is CASSLFLAGDTDTQYF. The CDR3 DNA follows: TGTGCCAGCAGTTTGTTCCTAGCGGGGGACACAGATACGCAGTATTTT.

The gene calls are TRBV19 and TRBJ1-5; D unclear. The CDR3 is 16 residues long. The germline V and J ends were trimmed by 3 bases and 4 bases, with 16 bases remaining between them. Germline values: CDR1 LNHDA, CDR2 SQIVND (reference sequence). The CDR3 DNA reads TGTGCCAGTAGTATCAGCCTTACCGTCATTAATCAGCCCCAGCATTTT. Translating it yields CASSISLTVINQPQHF.

This clonotype was detected a few times. The chain recombines TRBV21-1 with TRBJ2-3; the DNA was not used to check the table's D call, TRBD2. TRBV21-1 is deemed a pseudogene. The CDR3 has 19 amino acids. The CDR3 bases are TGTGCCAGCAGCAAGGCCCCTAGCTTTCAGCGAAACCACACAGATACGCAGTATTTT. It yields the protein CASSKAPSFQRNHTDTQYF.